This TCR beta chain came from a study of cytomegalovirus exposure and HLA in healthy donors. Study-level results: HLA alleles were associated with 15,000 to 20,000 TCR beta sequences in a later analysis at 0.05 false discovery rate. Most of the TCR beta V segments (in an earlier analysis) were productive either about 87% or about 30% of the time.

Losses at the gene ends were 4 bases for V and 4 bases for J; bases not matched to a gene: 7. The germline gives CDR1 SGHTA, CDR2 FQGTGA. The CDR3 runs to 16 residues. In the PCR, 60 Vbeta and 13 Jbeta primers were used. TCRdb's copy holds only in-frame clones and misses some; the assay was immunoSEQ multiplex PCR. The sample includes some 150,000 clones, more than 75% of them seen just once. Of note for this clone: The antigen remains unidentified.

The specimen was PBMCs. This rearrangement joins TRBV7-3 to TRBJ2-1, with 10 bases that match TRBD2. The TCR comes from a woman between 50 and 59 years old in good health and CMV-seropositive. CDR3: CASSSTPSGGYNEQFF. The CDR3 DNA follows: TGTGCCAGCAGCTCAACACCTAGCGGGGGATACAATGAGCAGTTCTTC.